This entry concerns a single T cell receptor (beta chain). The data are from a study of blood T cell repertoires in COVID-19. The wider study: Samples taken during acute and convalescent COVID-19 were collected in the United States, Italy and Spain.

The ends were cut back, 6 bases at V and 1 base at J, with 15 bases in the middle. Germline V lookup: CDR1 SGHRS, CDR2 YFSETQ. The CDR3 is 15 residues long. Libraries were prepared by immunoSEQ multiplex PCR; TCRdb keeps only in-frame clonotypes and omits some of them. The repertoire holds 50,000 to 75,000 clones, with about 80% as singletons. Input material: peripheral blood. The origin of this receptor is an older man with active or convalescent COVID-19. This chain links TRBV5-1 with TRBJ2-3; D is unresolved. The CDR3 nucleotides are TGCGCCAGCACCACTCCCGAAAGCCGCACAGATACGCAGTATTTT. It yields the protein CASTTPESRTDTQYF.